The next 26 T cell receptor beta chains were all read from a single sample in a study of blood T cell repertoires in COVID-19 (dated by TCRdb to 2019 to 2021). Library construction relied on the immunoSEQ multiplex PCR assay. TCRdb took over this immuneACCESS table, retaining in-frame rearrangements with V and J assigned. Such tables are incomplete; in checked studies, under half of the missing clones stem from an unresolved V gene, and the remainder is unexplained. A total of 150,000 to 200,000 clones appear in this sample, 83% of them only once. The ten largest make up 6% to 8.5% of the sample. Sequencing was done on a sample of peripheral blood. These receptors were obtained from a woman in her 70s with COVID-19, enrolled during active disease.

V gene TRBV19 combines with J gene TRBJ2-5; TRBD2 matches 8 bases. V shed 3 bases and J 4 bases; nucleotides not matched to a gene: 10. Germline V CDR1 and CDR2: LNHDA, SQIVND (reference sequence). This CDR3 has 16 residues. The CDR3 protein is CASSISAGGLRETQYF. The CDR3 DNA reads as TGTGCCAGTAGTATCTCGGCGGGAGGCCTTCGAGAGACCCAGTACTTC.

The rearrangement uses TRBV13 and TRBJ2-3, with TRBD2 identical over 11 bases. The germline V gene has CDR1 PRHDT and CDR2 FYEKMQ (reference sequence). This CDR3 region has 17 residues. Trimming cost V 4 bases and J 4 bases; bases outside gene matches: 10. CDR3 bases: TGTGCCAGCAGCTCCCGCGGAACTAGCGGGAGCCCAGATACGCAGTATTTT. This codes for CASSSRGTSGSPDTQYF.

The gene calls are TRBV19 and TRBJ2-7, with 9 nucleotides matching TRBD1. Germline V gene sequence: CDR1 LNHDA, CDR2 SQIVND (reference sequence). The CDR3 is 17 residues long. V gave up 5 bases and J gave up 4 bases; unmatched junction bases: 15. The chain's CDR3 is CASSAPTGGKRAYEQYF. The CDR3 DNA follows: TGTGCCAGTAGTGCCCCGACAGGGGGGAAGAGGGCTTACGAGCAGTACTTC.

The CDR3 loop is CASSRDRQNTEAFF. The DNA for the CDR3 is TGTGCCAGCAGTCGGGACAGACAGAACACTGAAGCTTTCTTT. The chain recombines TRBV27 with TRBJ1-1; 7 positions match TRBD1. Germline V gene data show CDR1 as MNHEY and CDR2 as SMNVEV (reference sequence). The CDR3 spans 14 residues. Germline trimming cut 5 bases from V and 1 base from J; bases unmatched to any gene: 4.

As DNA, the CDR3 is TGTGCCAGCAGTGACCCCAGGGCGAGGCACGGGGAGCTGTTTTTT. It is translated as CASSDPRARHGELFF. The chain has TRBV25-1 and TRBJ2-2, with a weak D call TRBD1 (5 bases). Trimming left V 3 bases short and J 7 bases short, with 15 bases between. Germline values: CDR1 MGHDK, CDR2 SYGVNS. There are 15 residues in the CDR3.

The genes are TRBV19 and TRBJ1-4, with 11 bases that match TRBD1. CDR3 size: 15 residues. CDR1 LNHDA and CDR2 SQIVND come from the germline V gene (reference sequence). J lost 6 bases, V lost 9 bases, and 9 bases had no gene match. DNA of the CDR3: TGTGCCAGCTCAAATCCGGGACAGGGGGATGAAAAACTGTTTTTT. It is translated as CASSNPGQGDEKLFF. The entire variable domain, with the rest obtained from reference TRBV19 and TRBJ1-4, is as follows: DGGITQSPKYLFRKEGQNVTLSCEQNLNHDAMYWYRQDPGQGLRLIYYSQIVNDFQKGDIAEGYSVSREKKESFPLTVTSAQKNPTAFYLCASSNPGQGDEKLFFGSGTQLSVL.

V usage is TRBV19 and J usage is TRBJ2-3; weak D call: TRBD2 (6 bases). Germline values: CDR1 LNHDA, CDR2 SQIVND (reference sequence). Trimming cost V 4 bases and J 0 bases, with 20 bases left between them. The CDR3 is made up of 18 amino acids. The DNA of the CDR3 is TGTGCCAGTAGTACCAACCGGGACTCTAGCTCTAGCACAGATACGCAGTATTTT. The encoded protein is CASSTNRDSSSSTDTQYF.

The V call is TRBV28, the J call TRBJ1-2; D is ambiguous. This CDR3 has 15 amino acids. V lost 3 bases and J lost 0, with 11 bases in between. CDR1 MDHEN and CDR2 SYDVKM come from the germline V gene. The CDR3 nucleotides are TGTGCCAGCAGTTTCTCCCGGGGAACTAACTATGGCTACACCTTC. Translating gives CASSFSRGTNYGYTF.

The chain joins TRBV3-1 (or the pseudogene TRBV3-2) to TRBJ2-3; 9 bases are a match to TRBD1. Unmatched junction bases numbered 1, after V lost 1 base and J lost 2 bases. Per the germline V gene, CDR1 is LGHDT and CDR2 is YNNKEL (reference sequence). CDR3 length: 15 residues. In nucleotides, the CDR3 is TGTGCCAGCAGCCAAGGGACAGGGGTCACAGATACGCAGTATTTT. Encoded protein: CASSQGTGVTDTQYF.

The chain is built from TRBV7-2 and TRBJ2-3; the match to TRBD2 covers 11 bases. CDR3 length: 19 residues. V shed 5 bases, J shed 4 bases, and the junction held 17 bases outside the gene matches. Germline V gene sequence: CDR1 SGHTA, CDR2 FQGNSA. The chain's CDR3 is CASSRTGGSGRAYADTQYF. The DNA for the CDR3 is TGTGCCAGCAGCAGAACAGGGGGTAGCGGGAGGGCCTATGCAGATACGCAGTATTTT.

The rearrangement joins TRBV7-2 to TRBJ2-3; D unresolved. CDR3 length: 14 amino acids. Germline V gene data show CDR1 as SGHTA and CDR2 as FQGNSA. V lost 1 base to trimming and J lost 0 bases, with 5 bases between them. CDR3 nucleotides: TGTGCCAGCAGCTTAGTGGCTAGCACAGATACGCAGTATTTT. As protein: CASSLVASTDTQYF.

This chain uses TRBV28 with TRBJ2-4, with a tentative D call TRBD2 (6 bases). From germline, CDR1 is MDHEN and CDR2 SYDVKM. The V and J ends lost 6 bases and 4 bases respectively, with 16 bases between them. The CDR3 consists of 15 residues. CDR3 protein: CASSQISGRKNIQYF. CDR3 coding DNA: TGTGCCAGCAGCCAGATTTCCGGGAGAAAAAACATTCAGTACTTC.

In its sample, this clone was seen a few times. The V gene is TRBV2, the J gene TRBJ1-5, with D unclear. V was shortened by 5 bases and J by 9 bases, with 14 bases between the two germline ends. This CDR3 has 13 residues. Germline V CDR1 and CDR2: SNHLY, FYNNEI. CDR3 nucleotide sequence: TGTGCCAGCAGTCGGAGGGAACTAGGGCCCCAGCATTTT. It is translated as CASSRRELGPQHF.

V gene TRBV30 combines with J gene TRBJ2-3, with D tentatively TRBD1 (5 bases). The germline V gene has CDR1 GTSNPN and CDR2 SVGIG (reference sequence). This CDR3 comprises 18 residues. V lost 5 bases, J lost 2 bases, and 26 bases lay in between. The CDR3 sequence is CAWLTLTQRGFTTDTQYF. The DNA of the CDR3 is TGTGCCTGGCTGACTCTTACTCAAAGGGGATTCACCACAGATACGCAGTATTTT.

J is TRBJ1-5 and V is TRBV27; no firm D call. V lost 3 bases and J 0 bases, leaving 9 bases between the germline ends. CDR3 length: 15 amino acids. Germline V CDR1 and CDR2: MNHEY, SMNVEV (reference sequence). The CDR3 loop reads CASSLNSNSNQPQHF. In DNA form, the CDR3 reads TGTGCCAGCAGTTTGAACAGTAATAGCAATCAGCCCCAGCATTTT.

This clone occurred many times. The CDR3: CASSALATYNEQFF. The CDR3 DNA reads TGCGCCAGCAGTGCGCTAGCCACTTACAATGAGCAGTTCTTC. The rearrangement links TRBV5-1 to TRBJ2-1; D is possibly TRBD2 (5 bases). The CDR3 runs 14 residues. V lost 5 bases, J lost 4 bases, and 13 bases lay in between. Germline CDR1 and CDR2: SGHRS and YFSETQ.

The sample holds one count of this clone. CDR3 sequence (DNA): TGTGCCAGCATGGACAGCTCCTACGAGCAGTACTTC. It encodes CASMDSSYEQYF. This chain joins TRBV28 and TRBJ2-7; D perhaps matches TRBD1 (6 bases). The CDR3 runs 12 residues. Germline V gene lookup returns CDR1 MDHEN and CDR2 SYDVKM. V dropped 7 bases and J dropped 0 bases, with 7 bases sitting between them.

The chain uses TRBV7-2 and TRBJ2-7; TRBD1 agrees at 8 bases. Germline CDR1 reads SGHTA; CDR2 reads FQGNSA. Germline trimming cut 5 bases from V and 2 bases from J; bases unmatched to any gene: 8. The CDR3 is 15 amino acids. CDR3 nucleotide sequence: TGTGCCAGCAGCCGTCAAGGGACAGGAGCCTACGAGCAGTACTTC. This sequence encodes CASSRQGTGAYEQYF.

The chain carries TRBV12-3 or TRBV12-4 and TRBJ2-1; no clear D gene. CDR3 length: 13 amino acids. With 5 bases removed from V and 9 bases from J, the gap between germline ends came to 14 bases. Written as DNA, the CDR3 is TGTGCCAGCAGTCTCGCCAGTCCTTTTGAGCAGTTCTTC. Protein: CASSLASPFEQFF.

In regard to this clone: The same CDR3 can be traced to other DNA sequences in this sample. The V call is TRBV6-2 or TRBV6-3, the J call TRBJ1-1; 7 bases are a match to TRBD1. Losses at the gene ends were 5 bases for V and 2 bases for J; bases not matched to a gene: 2. The length of the CDR3 is 13 residues. The germline gives CDR1 MNHEY, CDR2 SVGEGT. The CDR3 DNA sequence: TGTGCCAGCAGTCGACAGGGAAACACTGAAGCTTTCTTT. It codes for CASSRQGNTEAFF.

V is TRBV2 and J is TRBJ1-2, with 7 positions matching TRBD1. V shed 6 bases and J 3 bases; nucleotides not matched to a gene: 7. This CDR3 has 14 residues. The V gene's germline CDR1 is SNHLY and CDR2 FYNNEI. CDR3 residues: CASRRDREYYGYTF. CDR3 coding DNA: TGTGCCAGCAGAAGGGACAGAGAGTACTATGGCTACACCTTC.

This clone has more than one count but fewer than ten. The rearrangement uses TRBV19 and TRBJ2-2; D gene uncertain. Trimming shortened V by 5 bases and J by 8 bases, and 12 bases separated the two germline ends. Germline values: CDR1 LNHDA, CDR2 SQIVND (reference sequence). This CDR3 has 13 amino acids. The DNA for the CDR3 is TGTGCCAGTAGTCCCTCGGTCAGGGGGGAGCTGTTTTTT. Protein: CASSPSVRGELFF.

The chain is built from TRBV19 and TRBJ2-3; TRBD2 agrees at 11 bases. Unmatched junction bases numbered 14, after V lost 3 bases and J lost 0 bases. The CDR3 length is 20 residues. CDR1 and CDR2 (germline): LNHDA, SQIVND (reference sequence). The CDR3 reads CASSITRGGRLAGSTDTQYF. DNA of the CDR3: TGTGCCAGTAGTATTACTAGGGGCGGGAGACTAGCGGGAAGCACAGATACGCAGTATTTT. Full variable domain (missing parts from reference TRBV19 and TRBJ2-3): DGGITQSPKYLFRKEGQNVTLSCEQNLNHDAMYWYRQDPGQGLRLIYYSQIVNDFQKGDIAEGYSVSREKKESFPLTVTSAQKNPTAFYLCASSITRGGRLAGSTDTQYFGPGTRLTVL.

The chain joins TRBV19 to TRBJ1-1; possible D gene TRBD1, 5 bases. CDR1 is LNHDA and CDR2 is SQIVND in the germline V gene (reference sequence). CDR3 length equals 16 residues. The V end was cut by 6 bases, the J end by 0 bases, with 17 bases between. This CDR3 reads CASSRLGATVNTEAFF. The DNA for the CDR3 is TGTGCCAGTAGCCGCCTTGGGGCGACCGTGAACACTGAAGCTTTCTTT.

The V and J genes are TRBV9 and TRBJ2-1, with D tentatively TRBD2 (6 bases). V was pared by 0 bases and J by 1 base, with 8 bases between. The CDR3 loop spans 15 amino acids. Germline V gives CDR1 SGDLS, CDR2 YYNGEE. CDR3 region: CASSVGRESYNEQFF. The CDR3 nucleotides are TGTGCCAGCAGCGTAGGACGGGAGTCCTACAATGAGCAGTTCTTC.

A single count supports this clone. The V gene is TRBV4-1, the J gene TRBJ2-7; 11 positions match TRBD2. Unmatched junction bases numbered 5, after V lost 4 bases and J lost 3 bases. The CDR3 has 15 residues. Germline CDR1 and CDR2: MGHRA and YSYEKL. The CDR3 DNA sequence: TGCGCCAGCAGCCTACGACTAGCGGGACTCTACGAGCAGTACTTC. Translation gives CASSLRLAGLYEQYF.